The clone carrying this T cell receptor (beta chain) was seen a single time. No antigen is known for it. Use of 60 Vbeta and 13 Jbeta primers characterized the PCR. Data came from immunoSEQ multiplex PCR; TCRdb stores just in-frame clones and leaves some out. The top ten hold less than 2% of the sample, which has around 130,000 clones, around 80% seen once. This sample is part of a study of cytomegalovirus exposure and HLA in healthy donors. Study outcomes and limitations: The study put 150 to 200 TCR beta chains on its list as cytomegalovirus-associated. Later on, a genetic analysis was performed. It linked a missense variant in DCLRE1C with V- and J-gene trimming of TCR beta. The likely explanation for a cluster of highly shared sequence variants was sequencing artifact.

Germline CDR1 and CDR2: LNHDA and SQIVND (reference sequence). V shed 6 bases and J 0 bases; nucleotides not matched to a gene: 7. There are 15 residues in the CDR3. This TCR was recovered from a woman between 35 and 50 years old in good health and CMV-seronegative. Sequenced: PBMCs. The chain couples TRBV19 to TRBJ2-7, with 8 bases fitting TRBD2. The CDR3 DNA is TGTGCCAGTAGGGATAGCGGGGCAAGCTCCTACGAGCAGTACTTC. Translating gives CASRDSGASSYEQYF.